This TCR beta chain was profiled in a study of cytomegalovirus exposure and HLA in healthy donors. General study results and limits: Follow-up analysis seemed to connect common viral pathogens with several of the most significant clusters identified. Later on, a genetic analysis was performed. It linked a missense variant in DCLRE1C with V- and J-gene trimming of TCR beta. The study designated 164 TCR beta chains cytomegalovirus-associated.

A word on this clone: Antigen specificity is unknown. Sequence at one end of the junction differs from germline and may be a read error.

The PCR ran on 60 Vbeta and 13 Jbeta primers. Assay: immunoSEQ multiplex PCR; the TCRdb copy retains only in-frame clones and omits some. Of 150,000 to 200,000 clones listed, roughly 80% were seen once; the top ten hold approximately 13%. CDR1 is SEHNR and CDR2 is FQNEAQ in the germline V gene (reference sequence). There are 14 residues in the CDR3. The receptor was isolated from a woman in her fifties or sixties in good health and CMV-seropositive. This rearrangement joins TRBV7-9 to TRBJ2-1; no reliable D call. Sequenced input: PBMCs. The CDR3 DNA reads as TGTTCCAGCATCAGGCTCAGCTCCTACAATGAGCAGTTCTTC. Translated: CSSIRLSSYNEQFF.